These T cell receptor beta chains were read from a single sample in a study of CD8 T cells in Susac syndrome. MiXCR was run by TCRdb on the immunoSEQ multiplex PCR reads, yielding one entry per CDR3 protein. Among 160,000 or so distinct CDR3 sequences listed, roughly 95% were seen once. Source material: CD8+ T cells from PBMCs. Receptor source: a human donor with multiple sclerosis. The CDR3 runs from the conserved cysteine through the conserved F or W. A D gene is named only where the DNA matches it firmly. Size values are once, few and many counts, or a class for expanded clones, and some rows have none.

j_call v_call d_call clone_size cdr3_nt cdr3_aa
TRBJ2-2 TRBV20-1 NA NA TGCAGTGCTAGAGATCACCACAGGGAAGATACCGGGGAGCTGTTTTTT CSARDHHREDTGELFF
TRBJ2-5 TRBV11-2 NA few TGTGCCAGCAGCTTAGCCGGATTCCAAGAGACCCAGTACTTC CASSLAGFQETQYF
TRBJ2-2 TRBV15 NA NA TGTGCCACCAGCAGAGAGGTGGCGGATGTCACCGGGGAGCTGTTTTTT CATSREVADVTGELFF
TRBJ2-7 TRBV9 NA NA TGTGCCAGCAGCGTAGCCGAGGGGGGTCCCTACGAGCAGTACTTC CASSVAEGGPYEQYF
TRBJ1-4 TRBV2 NA NA TGTGCCAGCAGTTGGACCGCTCCCCGCTTCGGTGAAAAACTGTTTTTT CASSWTAPRFGEKLFF
TRBJ2-7 TRBV2 NA NA TGTGCCAGCAGTGACAGGCCCGCTAACGAGCAGTACTTC CASSDRPANEQYF
TRBJ2-5 TRBV6-5 NA once TGTGCCAGCAGTTACGAGGGCTCGAGTCTCGAGACCCAGTACTTC CASSYEGSSLETQYF
TRBJ2-7 TRBV20-1 TRBD2 NA TGCAGTGCTAGATTTCCTAGCGGGGAGAACGAGCAGTACTTC CSARFPSGENEQYF
TRBJ2-3 TRBV6-5 NA NA TGTGCCAGCCAGATCCAGCCTAGCACAGATACGCAGTATTTT CASQIQPSTDTQYF
TRBJ2-7 TRBV27 NA NA TGTGCCAGCAGTTTCGGACATTCCTACGAGCAGTACTTC CASSFGHSYEQYF
TRBJ2-7 TRBV28 TRBD2 NA TGTGCCAGCAGTTTCCGGACTAGCGGGATGGAGCAGTACTTC CASSFRTSGMEQYF
TRBJ2-1 TRBV15 TRBD2 NA TGTGCCACCAGCAGAGGTATTAGCGGGCCTTACAATGAGCAGTTCTTC CATSRGISGPYNEQFF
TRBJ1-1 TRBV7-9 NA NA TGTGCCAGCAGCTTTGACCGGGGCTACACTGAAGCTTTCTTT CASSFDRGYTEAFF
TRBJ2-3 TRBV7-6 NA NA TGTGCCAGCAGCCTCGGACAGGGAGGGGTAGCAGATACGCAGTATTTT CASSLGQGGVADTQYF
TRBJ2-7 TRBV7-8 NA NA TGTGCCAGCAGCCAGGACAGCTCAAGGATCTACGAGCAGTACTTC CASSQDSSRIYEQYF
TRBJ2-6 TRBV7-9 TRBD1 NA TGTGCCAGCAGCTTGCTTCCGGGACAGGGTCGGGCTGGGGCCAACGTCCTGACTTTC CASSLLPGQGRAGANVLTF